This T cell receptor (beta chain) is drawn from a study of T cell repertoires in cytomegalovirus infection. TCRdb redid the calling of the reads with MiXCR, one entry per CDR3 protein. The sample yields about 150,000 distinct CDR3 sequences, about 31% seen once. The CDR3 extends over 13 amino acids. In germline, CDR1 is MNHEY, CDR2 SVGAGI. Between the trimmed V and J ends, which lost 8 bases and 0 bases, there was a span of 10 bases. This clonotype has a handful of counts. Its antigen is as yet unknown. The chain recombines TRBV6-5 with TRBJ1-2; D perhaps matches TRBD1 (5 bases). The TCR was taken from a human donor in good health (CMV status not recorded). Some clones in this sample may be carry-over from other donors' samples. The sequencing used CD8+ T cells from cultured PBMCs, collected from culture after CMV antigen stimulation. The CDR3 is CASAGTANYGYTF. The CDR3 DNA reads TGTGCCAGCGCAGGGACTGCTAACTATGGCTACACCTTC.